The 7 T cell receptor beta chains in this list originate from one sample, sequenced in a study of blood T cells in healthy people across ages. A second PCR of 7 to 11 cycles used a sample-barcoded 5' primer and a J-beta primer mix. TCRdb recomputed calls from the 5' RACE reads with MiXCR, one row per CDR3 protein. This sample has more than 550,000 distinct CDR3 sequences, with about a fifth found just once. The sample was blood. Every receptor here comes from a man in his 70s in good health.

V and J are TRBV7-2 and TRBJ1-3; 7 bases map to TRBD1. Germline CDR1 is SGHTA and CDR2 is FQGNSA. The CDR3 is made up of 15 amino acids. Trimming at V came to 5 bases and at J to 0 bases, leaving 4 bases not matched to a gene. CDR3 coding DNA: TGTGCCAGCAGCAACAGGGGTAGCTCTGGAAACACCATATATTTT. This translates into CASSNRGSSGNTIYF.

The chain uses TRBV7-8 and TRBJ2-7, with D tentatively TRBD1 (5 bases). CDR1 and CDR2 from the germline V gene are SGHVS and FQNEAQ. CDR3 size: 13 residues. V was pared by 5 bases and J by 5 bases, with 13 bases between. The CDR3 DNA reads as TGTGCCAGCAGCCTACGACAGCTCGACGAGCAGTACGTC. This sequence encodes CASSLRQLDEQYV.

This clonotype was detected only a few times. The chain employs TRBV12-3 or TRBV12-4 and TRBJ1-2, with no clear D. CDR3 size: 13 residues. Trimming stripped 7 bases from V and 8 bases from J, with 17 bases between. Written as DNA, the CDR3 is TGTGCCAGCACCTTAGGAGGGAGAGGAGGCTACACCTTC. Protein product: CASTLGGRGGYTF.

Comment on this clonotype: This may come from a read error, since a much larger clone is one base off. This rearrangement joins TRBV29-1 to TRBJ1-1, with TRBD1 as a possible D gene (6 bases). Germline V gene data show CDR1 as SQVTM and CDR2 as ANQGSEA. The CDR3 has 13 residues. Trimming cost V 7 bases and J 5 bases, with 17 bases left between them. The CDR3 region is CSALTQGRTEAFF. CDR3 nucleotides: TGCAGCGCACTGACACAGGGAAGAACTGAAGCTTTCTTT.

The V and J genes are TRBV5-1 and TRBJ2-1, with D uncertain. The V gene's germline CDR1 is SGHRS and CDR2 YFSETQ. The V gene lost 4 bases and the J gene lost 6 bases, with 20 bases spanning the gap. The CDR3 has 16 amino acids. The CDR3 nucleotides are TGCGCCAGCAGCCCCGGAACTTCCGCTACGGGCAATGAGCAGTTCTTC. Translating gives CASSPGTSATGNEQFF.

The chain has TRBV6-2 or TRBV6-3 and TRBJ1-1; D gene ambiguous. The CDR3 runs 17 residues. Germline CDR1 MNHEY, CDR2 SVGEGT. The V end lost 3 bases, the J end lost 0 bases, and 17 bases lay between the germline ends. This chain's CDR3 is CASSYLPNRAMNTEAFF. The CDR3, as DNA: TGTGCCAGCAGTTATCTGCCGAATAGGGCTATGAACACTGAAGCTTTCTTT.

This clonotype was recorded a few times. CDR3 residues: CATSDLGTGGPNEQFF. The CDR3 DNA follows: TGTGCCACCAGTGATTTGGGGACAGGGGGGCCCAATGAGCAGTTCTTC. This sequence joins TRBV24-1 and TRBJ2-1; 11 nucleotides match TRBD1. The junction had 3 bases not matched to a gene; V was cut back by 0 bases and J by 6 bases. The CDR3 is made up of 16 amino acids. Per the germline V gene, CDR1 is KGHDR and CDR2 is SFDVKD.